Below are 10 T cell receptor beta chains sequenced from a single sample in a study of human T cells and chemical hapten exposure. TCRdb re-called the RACE reads through MiXCR, storing one row per CDR3 protein. The data show tens of thousands of distinct CDR3 sequences, less than 4.5% seen once. As to time point: healthy volunteer bleed at 2 weeks. Total RNA came from unfractionated whole blood. Material for sequencing was whole blood. The receptors originated from a human donor in good health. Some clones in this sample may be carry-over from other donors' samples.

This clonotype was counted many times. The rearrangement joins TRBV20-1 to TRBJ1-5; D gene unclear. Deletions cut 3 bases from V and 9 bases from J, with 15 bases between. This CDR3 contains 13 residues. Germline loops: CDR1 DFQATT, CDR2 SNEGSKA (reference sequence). The DNA for the CDR3 is TGCAGTGCTAGCTTGAGCAGTGTTCGGCCCCAGCATTTT. Translated, it gives CSASLSSVRPQHF.

There are many counts of this clonotype. The chain carries TRBV7-8 and TRBJ2-6, with 9 bases that match TRBD1. V shed 4 bases, J shed 2 bases, and the junction held 3 bases outside the gene matches. Germline-derived CDR1 and CDR2 are SGHVS and FQNEAQ. CDR3 length: 16 residues. The DNA of the CDR3 is TGTGCCAGCAGCTCCGGACAGGGGACTGGGGCCAACGTCCTGACTTTC. Encoded protein: CASSSGQGTGANVLTF.

A few counts support this clonotype. The chain combines TRBV28 with TRBJ1-1; no firm D call. The germline V gene has CDR1 MDHEN and CDR2 SYDVKM. The V gene lost 3 bases and the J gene lost 0 bases, with 11 bases spanning the gap. The CDR3 extends over 15 amino acids. CDR3 protein: CASSFGNFLNTEAFF. The CDR3 coding sequence is TGTGCCAGCAGTTTCGGGAATTTTTTGAACACTGAAGCTTTCTTT.

The J gene is TRBJ1-4, the V gene TRBV2, with 9 positions matching TRBD1. Germline trimming cut 10 bases from V and 9 bases from J; bases unmatched to any gene: 6. The germline gives CDR1 SNHLY, CDR2 FYNNEI. This CDR3 has 12 amino acids. The CDR3 spells CAILDRGKKLFF. In DNA, the CDR3 is TGTGCCATCCTGGACAGGGGCAAAAAACTGTTTTTT. The entire variable domain, with the rest obtained from reference TRBV2 and TRBJ1-4, is as follows: EPEVTQTPSHQVTQMGQEVILRCVPISNHLYFYWYRQILGQKVEFLVSFYNNEISEKSEIFDDQFSVERPDGSNFTLKIRSTKLEDSAMYFCAILDRGKKLFFGSGTQLSVL.

Ten or more counts support this clonotype. The chain employs TRBV20-1 and TRBJ1-5, with no clear D. The CDR3 sequence is 15 residues long. Per the germline V gene, CDR1 is DFQATT and CDR2 is SNEGSKA (reference sequence). The V end was cut by 0 bases, the J end by 6 bases, with 15 bases between. The CDR3 here is CSAREPGPSSQPQHF. CDR3 coding DNA: TGCAGTGCTAGAGAACCGGGCCCCTCCAGTCAGCCCCAGCATTTT.

This clonotype was detected a few times. The genes are TRBV27 and TRBJ2-7, with 7 bases that match TRBD2. J gave up 5 bases and V 5 bases, and 9 bases lay outside the gene matches. Germline V lookup: CDR1 MNHEY, CDR2 SMNVEV (reference sequence). This CDR3 is built from 14 residues. Written as DNA, the CDR3 is TGTGCCAGCAGTCCGACCGGGAGGAGGAACGAGCAGTACTTC. Protein: CASSPTGRRNEQYF.

This clonotype was observed many times. This chain uses TRBV24-1 with TRBJ2-2; D is possibly TRBD1 or TRBD2 (5 bases each). The CDR3 totals 15 residues. The germline V and J ends were trimmed by 1 base and 4 bases, with 9 bases remaining between them. CDR1 KGHDR and CDR2 SFDVKD come from the germline V gene. DNA of the CDR3: TGTGCCACCAGTGATTTTGGGGGTCGCACCGGGGAGCTGTTTTTT. It encodes CATSDFGGRTGELFF.

This clonotype was counted a few times. The rearrangement uses TRBV20-1 and TRBJ1-1; D is undetermined. Germline V gene data show CDR1 as DFQATT and CDR2 as SNEGSKA (reference sequence). The CDR3 is 13 amino acids. Trimming pared 3 bases from V and 3 bases from J, leaving 11 bases between. The CDR3 sequence: CSASGEVDTEAFF. The DNA of the CDR3 is TGCAGTGCTAGTGGCGAGGTGGACACTGAAGCTTTCTTT.

The sample holds many counts of this clonotype. The chain links TRBV12-3 or TRBV12-4 to TRBJ2-7; 9 nucleotides match TRBD1. V shed 3 bases, J shed 3 bases, and the junction held 6 bases outside the gene matches. The CDR3 sequence is 15 residues long. The CDR3 reads CASSFVGTGIYEQYF. CDR3 DNA: TGTGCCAGCAGTTTTGTCGGGACAGGGATCTACGAGCAGTACTTC.

The rearrangement uses TRBV24-1 and TRBJ2-6, with D hard to call. Germline CDR1 is KGHDR and CDR2 is SFDVKD. CDR3 length: 16 residues. V lost 4 bases and J lost 0, with 9 bases in between. This CDR3 reads CATSDRVGSGANVLTF. The CDR3 bases are TGTGCCACCAGTGACCGGGTGGGCTCTGGGGCCAACGTCCTGACTTTC.